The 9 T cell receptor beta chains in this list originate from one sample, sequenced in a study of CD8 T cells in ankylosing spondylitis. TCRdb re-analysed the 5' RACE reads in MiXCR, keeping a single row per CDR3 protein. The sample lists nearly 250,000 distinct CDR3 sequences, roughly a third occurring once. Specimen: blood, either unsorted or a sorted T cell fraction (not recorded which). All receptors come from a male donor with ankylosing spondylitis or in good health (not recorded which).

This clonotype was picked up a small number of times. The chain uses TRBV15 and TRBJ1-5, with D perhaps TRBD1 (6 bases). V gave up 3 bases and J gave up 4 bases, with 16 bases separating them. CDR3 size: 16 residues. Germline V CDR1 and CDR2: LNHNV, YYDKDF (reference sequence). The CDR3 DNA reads TGTGCCACCAGCAGGAGAACAGGGATGAGGAATCAGCCCCAGCATTTT. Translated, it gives CATSRRTGMRNQPQHF.

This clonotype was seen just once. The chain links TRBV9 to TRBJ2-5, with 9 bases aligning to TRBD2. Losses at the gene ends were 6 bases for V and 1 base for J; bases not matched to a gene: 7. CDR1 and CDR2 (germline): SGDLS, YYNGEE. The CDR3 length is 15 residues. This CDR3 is CASNIAGASQETQYF. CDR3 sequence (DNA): TGTGCCAGCAACATAGCGGGGGCCTCCCAAGAGACCCAGTACTTC.

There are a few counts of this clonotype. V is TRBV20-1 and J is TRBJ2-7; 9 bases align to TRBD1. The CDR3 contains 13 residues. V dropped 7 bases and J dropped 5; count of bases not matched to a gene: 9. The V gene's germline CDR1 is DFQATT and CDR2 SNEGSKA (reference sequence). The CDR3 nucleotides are TGCAGTGGTTTTGGACAGGGGTCCCACGAGCAGTACTTC. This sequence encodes CSGFGQGSHEQYF.

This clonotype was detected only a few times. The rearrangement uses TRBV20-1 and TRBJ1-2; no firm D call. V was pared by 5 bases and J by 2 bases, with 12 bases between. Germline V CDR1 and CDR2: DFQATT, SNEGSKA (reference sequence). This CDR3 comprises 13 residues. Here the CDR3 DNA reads TGCAGTGCTCGCGAGGCCATGAACTATGGCTACACCTTC. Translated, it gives CSAREAMNYGYTF.

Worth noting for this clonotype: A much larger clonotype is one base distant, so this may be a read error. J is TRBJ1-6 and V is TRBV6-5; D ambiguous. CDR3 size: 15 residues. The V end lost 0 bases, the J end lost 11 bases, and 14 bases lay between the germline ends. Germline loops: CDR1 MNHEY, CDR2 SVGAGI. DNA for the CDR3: TGTGCCAGCAGTTACTCGGGAGCCGCAAATCCACCCCTCCACTTT. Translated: CASSYSGAANPPLHF.

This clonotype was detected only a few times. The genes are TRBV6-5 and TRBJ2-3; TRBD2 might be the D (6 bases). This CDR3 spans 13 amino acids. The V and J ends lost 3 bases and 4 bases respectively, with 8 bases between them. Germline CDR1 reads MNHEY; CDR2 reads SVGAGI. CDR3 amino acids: CASSYPGADTQYF. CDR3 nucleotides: TGTGCCAGCAGTTATCCGGGGGCAGATACGCAGTATTTT.

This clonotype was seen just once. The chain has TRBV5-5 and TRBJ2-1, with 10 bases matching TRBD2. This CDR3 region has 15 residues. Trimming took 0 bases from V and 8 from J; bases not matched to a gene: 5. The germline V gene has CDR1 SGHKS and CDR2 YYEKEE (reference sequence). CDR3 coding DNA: TGTGCCAGCAGCTTGGTGGGACTAGCGCTCGATGAGCAGTTCTTC. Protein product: CASSLVGLALDEQFF.

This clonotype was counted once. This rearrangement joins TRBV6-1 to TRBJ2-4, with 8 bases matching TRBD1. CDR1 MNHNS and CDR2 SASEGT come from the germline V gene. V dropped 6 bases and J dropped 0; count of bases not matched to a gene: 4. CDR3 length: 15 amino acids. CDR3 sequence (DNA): TGTGCCAGCAGCTGGACAGGGCGAGCCAAAAACATTCAGTACTTC. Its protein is CASSWTGRAKNIQYF.

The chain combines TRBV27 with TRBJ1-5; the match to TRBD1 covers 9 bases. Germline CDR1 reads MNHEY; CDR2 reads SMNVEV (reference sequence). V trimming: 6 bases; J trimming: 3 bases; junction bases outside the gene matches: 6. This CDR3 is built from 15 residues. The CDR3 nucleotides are TGTGCCAGCAGGGCACAGGGGGCTGCCAATCAGCCCCAGCATTTT. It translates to CASRAQGAANQPQHF.